The 8 T cell receptor beta chains below all came from one sample that was sequenced in a study of T cells in Graves' hyperthyroidism and ophthalmopathy. The source material, RNA transcripts, was used to amplify TCR beta CDR3 regions. HTBI primers were employed in a first-round RT-PCR of the TCR CDR3. TCRdb reanalysed the multiplex PCR reads using MiXCR and keeps one entry per CDR3 protein. Of around 610,000 distinct CDR3 sequences listed, around 15% are singletons. Sequenced sample: blood. The receptors stem from a woman between 40 and 50 years old with Graves' ophthalmopathy.

Only a few counts were recorded for this clonotype. V gene TRBV19 combines with J gene TRBJ1-5; TRBD1 agrees at 8 bases. The germline V gene has CDR1 LNHDA and CDR2 SQIVND (reference sequence). J lost 0 bases, V lost 6 bases, and 13 bases had no gene match. This CDR3 region has 18 residues. The CDR3 loop is CASSRLGTGGYSNQPQHF. Written as DNA, the CDR3 is TGTGCCAGTAGCCGTTTAGGGACAGGAGGCTATAGCAATCAGCCCCAGCATTTT. Using reference TRBV19 and TRBJ1-5 for the parts outside the CDR3, the full variable domain is DGGITQSPKYLFRKEGQNVTLSCEQNLNHDAMYWYRQDPGQGLRLIYYSQIVNDFQKGDIAEGYSVSREKKESFPLTVTSAQKNPTAFYLCASSRLGTGGYSNQPQHFGDGTRLSIL.

This clonotype was counted many times. The chain couples TRBV28 to TRBJ1-1; D ambiguous. V shed 6 bases and J shed 0 bases, with 8 bases lying between them. CDR1 is MDHEN, CDR2 SYDVKM, per germline. The CDR3 consists of 13 residues. CDR3 loop: CASRGAMNTEAFF. In nucleotides, the CDR3 is TGTGCCAGCAGGGGTGCGATGAACACTGAAGCTTTCTTT.

This clonotype was detected a few times. The chain employs TRBV29-1 and TRBJ2-7; D perhaps matches TRBD2 (5 bases). CDR3 length equals 12 residues. Between the trimmed V and J ends, which lost 1 base and 4 bases, there was a span of 8 bases. CDR1 is SQVTM, CDR2 ANQGSEA, per germline. In DNA form, the CDR3 reads TGCAGCGTTGAAGGTCTAGCTTACGAGCAGTACTTC. Translation: CSVEGLAYEQYF.

The J gene is TRBJ2-3, the V gene TRBV7-3; either TRBD1 or TRBD2 may fit D (5 bases each). V was shortened by 5 bases and J by 0 bases, with 18 bases between the two germline ends. Germline CDR1 is SGHTA and CDR2 is FQGTGA. The length of the CDR3 is 17 residues. The CDR3: CASSVNVRDASTDTQYF. The CDR3 bases are TGTGCCAGCAGCGTTAACGTACGGGACGCTAGCACAGATACGCAGTATTTT.

This clonotype was observed many times. The chain employs TRBV2 and TRBJ2-7, with D hard to call. Trimming removed 4 bases at V and 3 bases at J, with 10 bases between. The CDR3 has 13 amino acids. The germline V gene encodes CDR1 SNHLY and CDR2 FYNNEI. CDR3 protein: CASSASRNYEQYF. The CDR3 DNA follows: TGTGCCAGCAGTGCTTCGCGGAACTACGAGCAGTACTTC. Variable domain in full (rest from reference TRBV2 and TRBJ2-7): EPEVTQTPSHQVTQMGQEVILRCVPISNHLYFYWYRQILGQKVEFLVSFYNNEISEKSEIFDDQFSVERPDGSNFTLKIRSTKLEDSAMYFCASSASRNYEQYFGPGTRLTVT.

The chain joins TRBV6-5 to TRBJ2-1; D is possibly TRBD2 (6 bases). Germline V CDR1 and CDR2: MNHEY, SVGAGI. The CDR3 loop spans 13 amino acids. V was trimmed by 0 bases and J by 9 bases, leaving 9 bases between them. CDR3: CASSYSEEGEQFF. CDR3 sequence (DNA): TGTGCCAGCAGTTACTCGGAGGAGGGTGAGCAGTTCTTC.

This clonotype was counted only a few times. A much larger clone lies one base from this, so it may be a read error. The rearrangement joins TRBV29-1 to TRBJ1-1; D may be TRBD1 (6 bases). There are 14 residues in the CDR3. The V gene's germline CDR1 is SQVTM and CDR2 ANQGSEA. CDR3 sequence (DNA): TGCCGCGTCGGGAGGGGACAAGCGAACACTGAAGCTTTCTTT. It yields the protein CRVGRGQANTEAFF.

This clonotype was picked up many times. The CDR3 sequence: CASSVGLAGYEQYF. The DNA for the CDR3 is TGTGCCAGCAGCGTGGGACTAGCGGGATACGAGCAGTACTTC. The rearrangement uses TRBV5-5 and TRBJ2-7, with TRBD2 identical over 13 bases. Germline V gives CDR1 SGHKS, CDR2 YYEKEE (reference sequence). The CDR3 loop spans 14 amino acids. V lost 4 bases and J lost 4; bases outside the gene matches: 2.